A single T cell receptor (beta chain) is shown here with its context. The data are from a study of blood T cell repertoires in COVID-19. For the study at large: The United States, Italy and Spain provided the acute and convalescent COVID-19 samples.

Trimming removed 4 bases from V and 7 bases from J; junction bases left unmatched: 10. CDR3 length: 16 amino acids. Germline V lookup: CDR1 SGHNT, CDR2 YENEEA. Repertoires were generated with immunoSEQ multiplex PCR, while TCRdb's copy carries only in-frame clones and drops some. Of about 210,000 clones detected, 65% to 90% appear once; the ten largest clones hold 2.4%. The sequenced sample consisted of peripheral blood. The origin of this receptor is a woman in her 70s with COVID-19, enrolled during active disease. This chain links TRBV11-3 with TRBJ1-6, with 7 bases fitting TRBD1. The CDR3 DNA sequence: TGTGCCAGCAGCTCGACCTCCGGGACAGAGAATTCACCCCTCCACTTT. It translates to CASSSTSGTENSPLHF.